Listed below are T cell receptor beta chains from one sample, sequenced in a study of identical twins. In TCRdb, the 5' RACE reads were re-called with MiXCR into one record per CDR3 protein. The sample contains roughly 700,000 distinct CDR3 sequences, 8.6% of which appear only once. Another study also made use of these data, one on yellow fever vaccine responses in identical twins.

The specimen sequenced was PBMCs. These receptors were obtained from a woman younger than 30 in good health. Each CDR3 is given with its conserved first and last residue. A D gene is named only where the DNA matches it firmly. The size of a clone is reported for some rows only, either as once, few or many, or as a class for expanded clones.

j_call: TRBJ1-4; v_call: TRBV4-3; d_call: NA; clone_size: NA; cdr3_aa: CASSQERNPNEKLFF; cdr3_nt: TGCGCCAGCAGCCAAGAAAGAAACCCCAATGAAAAACTGTTTTTT
j_call: TRBJ2-3; v_call: TRBV4-1; d_call: TRBD2; clone_size: once; cdr3_aa: CASSQDPPAGVRTDTQYF; cdr3_nt: TGCGCCAGCAGCCAAGATCCCCCAGCGGGGGTGCGAACAGATACGCAGTATTTT
j_call: TRBJ2-7; v_call: TRBV7-2; d_call: NA; clone_size: few; cdr3_aa: CASSWGRNGEQYF; cdr3_nt: TGTGCCAGCAGCTGGGGACGTAACGGGGAGCAGTACTTC
j_call: TRBJ1-5; v_call: TRBV2; d_call: NA; clone_size: few; cdr3_aa: CASRDIPSNQPQHF; cdr3_nt: TGTGCCAGCAGGGACATACCAAGCAATCAGCCCCAGCATTTT
j_call: TRBJ2-7; v_call: TRBV12-3/TRBV12-4; d_call: NA; clone_size: NA; cdr3_aa: CASNLGGRNYEQYF; cdr3_nt: TGTGCCAGCAACCTCGGAGGACGCAACTACGAGCAGTACTTC
j_call: TRBJ2-1; v_call: TRBV6-2/TRBV6-3; d_call: NA; clone_size: many; cdr3_aa: CASSPQSPWKRYNEQFF; cdr3_nt: TGTGCCAGCAGTCCTCAGTCCCCCTGGAAAAGGTACAATGAGCAGTTCTTC
j_call: TRBJ2-5; v_call: TRBV5-4; d_call: TRBD1; clone_size: NA; cdr3_aa: CASSKPGQQETQYF; cdr3_nt: TGTGCCAGCAGCAAACCGGGACAGCAAGAGACCCAGTACTTC
j_call: TRBJ2-2; v_call: TRBV7-8; d_call: TRBD2; clone_size: NA; cdr3_aa: CATPGAGGPAGELFF; cdr3_nt: TGTGCCACCCCCGGGGCGGGGGGCCCCGCCGGGGAGCTGTTTTTT
j_call: TRBJ1-2; v_call: TRBV25-1; d_call: TRBD1; clone_size: NA; cdr3_aa: CASSEAGRGRDYGYTF; cdr3_nt: TGTGCCAGCAGTGAAGCGGGGAGGGGGCGGGACTATGGCTACACCTTC
j_call: TRBJ2-3; v_call: TRBV29-1; d_call: NA; clone_size: few; cdr3_aa: CSVVRVLGDTQYF; cdr3_nt: TGCAGCGTTGTCCGGGTTCTAGGGGATACGCAGTATTTT
j_call: TRBJ2-7; v_call: TRBV4-1; d_call: TRBD2; clone_size: many; cdr3_aa: CASSQVEREVAYEQYF; cdr3_nt: TGCGCCAGCAGCCAAGTCGAGCGGGAGGTTGCGTACGAGCAGTACTTC
j_call: TRBJ1-1; v_call: TRBV3-1; d_call: NA; clone_size: NA; cdr3_aa: CASSLGGASKGAFF; cdr3_nt: TGTGCCAGCAGCTTGGGAGGGGCCTCAAAAGGCGCTTTCTTT
j_call: TRBJ1-2; v_call: TRBV20-1; d_call: TRBD1; clone_size: NA; cdr3_aa: CSATGQGNYGYTF; cdr3_nt: TGCAGTGCTACGGGACAGGGGAACTATGGCTACACCTTC
j_call: TRBJ2-2; v_call: TRBV29-1; d_call: TRBD2; clone_size: many; cdr3_aa: CSGALSGTGTGELFF; cdr3_nt: TGCAGCGGTGCCCTTAGCGGGACGGGAACCGGGGAGCTGTTTTTT
j_call: TRBJ2-5; v_call: TRBV20-1; d_call: TRBD1; clone_size: NA; cdr3_aa: CSGRGQGGGTQYF; cdr3_nt: TGCAGTGGCCGGGGACAGGGTGGGGGGACCCAGTACTTC
j_call: TRBJ2-1; v_call: TRBV6-6; d_call: NA; clone_size: many; cdr3_aa: CASSYASGAKFF; cdr3_nt: TGTGCCAGCAGTTATGCTAGTGGAGCAAAGTTCTTC
j_call: TRBJ2-5; v_call: TRBV7-2; d_call: NA; clone_size: NA; cdr3_aa: CASSFQRDQETQYF; cdr3_nt: TGTGCCAGCAGTTTCCAGCGGGACCAAGAGACCCAGTACTTC
j_call: TRBJ2-7; v_call: TRBV4-1; d_call: NA; clone_size: many; cdr3_aa: CASSQDHTASYEQYF; cdr3_nt: TGCGCCAGCAGCCAAGATCACACGGCATCCTACGAGCAGTACTTC
j_call: TRBJ2-7; v_call: TRBV20-1; d_call: TRBD1; clone_size: NA; cdr3_aa: CSARDPDRGVFLGEQYF; cdr3_nt: TGCAGTGCTAGAGATCCCGACAGGGGCGTATTTTTAGGCGAGCAGTACTTC
j_call: TRBJ2-1; v_call: TRBV5-1; d_call: NA; clone_size: many; cdr3_aa: CASSLGGSDEQFF; cdr3_nt: TGCGCCAGCAGCTTGGGGGGTTCCGATGAGCAGTTCTTC
j_call: TRBJ2-7; v_call: TRBV12-3/TRBV12-4; d_call: NA; clone_size: many; cdr3_aa: CASSLAGRAHEQYF; cdr3_nt: TGTGCCAGCAGTTTAGCCGGGCGGGCCCACGAGCAGTACTTC
j_call: TRBJ2-7; v_call: TRBV20-1; d_call: NA; clone_size: few; cdr3_aa: CSARAGIYEQYF; cdr3_nt: TGCAGTGCTAGAGCGGGAATCTACGAGCAGTACTTC
j_call: TRBJ2-5; v_call: TRBV24-1; d_call: TRBD2; clone_size: NA; cdr3_aa: CATSDSGTSVQETQYF; cdr3_nt: TGTGCCACCAGTGATTCCGGGACTAGCGTCCAAGAGACCCAGTACTTC
j_call: TRBJ2-7; v_call: TRBV6-2/TRBV6-3; d_call: NA; clone_size: NA; cdr3_aa: CASSYSAEGEQYF; cdr3_nt: TGTGCCAGCAGTTACAGCGCGGAGGGCGAGCAGTACTTC
j_call: TRBJ2-7; v_call: TRBV12-3/TRBV12-4; d_call: NA; clone_size: many; cdr3_aa: CASKTSSYEQYF; cdr3_nt: TGTGCCAGCAAGACTAGTTCCTACGAGCAGTACTTC
j_call: TRBJ2-1; v_call: TRBV5-1; d_call: TRBD1; clone_size: NA; cdr3_aa: CASSGLQGLNEQFF; cdr3_nt: TGCGCCAGCAGCGGGTTACAGGGGTTGAATGAGCAGTTCTTC
j_call: TRBJ2-1; v_call: TRBV6-1; d_call: TRBD1; clone_size: many; cdr3_aa: CASSPGQSTFDNEQFF; cdr3_nt: TGTGCCAGCAGCCCGGGACAGTCTACATTTGACAATGAGCAGTTCTTC
j_call: TRBJ2-4; v_call: TRBV27; d_call: TRBD2; clone_size: NA; cdr3_aa: CASSGGTSGVLAKNIQYF; cdr3_nt: TGTGCCAGCAGTGGCGGGACTAGCGGCGTACTAGCCAAAAACATTCAGTACTTC
j_call: TRBJ2-1; v_call: TRBV2; d_call: NA; clone_size: NA; cdr3_aa: CASSDPAPNEQFF; cdr3_nt: TGTGCCAGCAGTGATCCCGCACCCAATGAGCAGTTCTTC
j_call: TRBJ2-6; v_call: TRBV5-1; d_call: NA; clone_size: many; cdr3_aa: CASKESGANVLTF; cdr3_nt: TGCGCCAGCAAGGAATCTGGGGCCAACGTCCTGACTTTC
j_call: TRBJ2-1; v_call: TRBV10-3; d_call: TRBD1; clone_size: NA; cdr3_aa: CAISEGLDRGLLF; cdr3_nt: TGTGCCATCAGTGAAGGGTTGGACAGGGGATTGCTCTTC
j_call: TRBJ2-7; v_call: TRBV6-5; d_call: NA; clone_size: few; cdr3_aa: CASSYPIGRGTYEQYF; cdr3_nt: TGTGCCAGCAGTTACCCCATTGGACGGGGGACCTACGAGCAGTACTTC
j_call: TRBJ1-1; v_call: TRBV6-1; d_call: NA; clone_size: many; cdr3_aa: CASSPFLAGNTEAFF; cdr3_nt: TGTGCCAGCAGCCCCTTCCTGGCGGGTAACACTGAAGCTTTCTTT
j_call: TRBJ1-2; v_call: TRBV29-1; d_call: TRBD1; clone_size: NA; cdr3_aa: CSVDRQGKGYTF; cdr3_nt: TGCAGCGTTGACCGACAGGGGAAGGGCTACACCTTC
j_call: TRBJ2-2; v_call: TRBV14; d_call: NA; clone_size: few; cdr3_aa: CASSPRGTWELFF; cdr3_nt: TGTGCCAGCAGCCCAAGAGGCACTTGGGAGCTGTTTTTT
j_call: TRBJ2-5; v_call: TRBV10-3; d_call: NA; clone_size: many; cdr3_aa: CAISEATGVPGQETQYF; cdr3_nt: NA
j_call: TRBJ1-1; v_call: TRBV14; d_call: TRBD1; clone_size: NA; cdr3_aa: CASSQPRTGASF; cdr3_nt: TGTGCCAGCAGCCAACCTAGGACAGGCGCCTCCTTT
j_call: TRBJ2-5; v_call: TRBV20-1; d_call: NA; clone_size: few; cdr3_aa: CSAQSETQYF; cdr3_nt: TGCAGTGCTCAATCGGAGACCCAGTACTTC
j_call: TRBJ2-3; v_call: TRBV20-1; d_call: NA; clone_size: many; cdr3_aa: CSAHREGDTDTQYF; cdr3_nt: TGCAGTGCACACAGGGAAGGGGACACAGATACGCAGTATTTT
j_call: TRBJ1-5; v_call: TRBV4-1; d_call: NA; clone_size: NA; cdr3_aa: CASSQESVGNQPQHF; cdr3_nt: TGCGCCAGCAGCCAAGAGTCAGTAGGGAATCAGCCCCAGCATTTT
j_call: TRBJ1-2; v_call: TRBV2; d_call: NA; clone_size: NA; cdr3_aa: CASSADRYGYTF; cdr3_nt: TGTGCCAGCAGTGCGGACAGATATGGCTACACCTTC
j_call: TRBJ2-5; v_call: TRBV18; d_call: NA; clone_size: many; cdr3_aa: CASSPAETQYF; cdr3_nt: TGTGCCAGCTCACCGGCAGAGACCCAGTACTTC
j_call: TRBJ2-5; v_call: TRBV7-9; d_call: NA; clone_size: few; cdr3_aa: CASSYTRAGPETQYF; cdr3_nt: TGTGCCAGCAGCTATACCAGGGCAGGGCCAGAGACCCAGTACTTC
j_call: TRBJ2-7; v_call: TRBV7-8; d_call: TRBD1; clone_size: few; cdr3_aa: CASSTGQDFSYEQYF; cdr3_nt: TGTGCCAGCAGCACGGGACAGGACTTCTCCTACGAGCAGTACTTC